This section outlines one T cell receptor beta chain sequence together with its context. Its recognized antigen is unknown. No base quality values were provided; no much bigger clone lies one nucleotide off. The cohort comprised several hundred healthy bone marrow donors. At the time of sampling, all cohort members were nominally healthy, though unrecorded immune exposures were likely present. The donor tested CMV seronegative and was one of the 352 seronegative cohort members. Each donor provided a peripheral blood sample, and peripheral blood mononuclear cells were used for TCR beta sequencing. Genomic DNA extraction from the blood cell samples was performed with the Qiagen DNeasy Blood Extraction Kit. Library construction relied on the immunoSEQ multiplex PCR assay. A mixture of 60 forward primers for TCR Vbeta segments and 13 reverse primers for TCR Jbeta segments was used in the multiplex PCR. Amplification of the CDR3 region of rearranged TCR beta genes was performed with a multiplex PCR assay on genomic DNA. On the Illumina HiSeq System, the amplified TCR beta libraries were sequenced as 87-base-pair reads. The authors processed their data as follows. A later analysis tallied roughly 80 million unique TCR beta chains across the 666 repertoires, and around 12 million of those chains were shared by two or more donors. Raw reads were error-corrected and collapsed into unique sequences with a nearest-neighbor algorithm that merged closely related sequences to remove PCR and sequencing errors. To assign V, D and J gene segments, CDR3 sequences were aligned to IMGT reference sequences. For a sequence to be retained, a match of at least six nucleotides was required to both a V gene segment and a J gene segment. A rearrangement counted as productive if the CDR3 had no stop codons and remained in frame with V and J, and every other rearrangement counted as non-productive. Following IMGT convention, CDR3 was defined as the stretch from the second conserved V-encoded cysteine up to the conserved J-encoded phenylalanine. In an earlier analysis of around 570 of the donors, sequences lacking an unambiguous match to a single V gene segment were excluded. In an earlier analysis of roughly 500 of the donors, V segments were called functional above 56.7% productive rearrangements and were called segregating when the between-donor standard deviation exceeded 5%. A statistical classification framework was developed to diagnose cytomegalovirus status using the catalog of TCR beta chain sequences. In a later analysis, TCR nucleotide sequences were compared against IMGT/GENE-DB human TR gene sequences so that V and J genes could be assigned. The TCRdist pipeline was used in a later analysis to assign CDR3 sequences and most-parsimonious VDJ recombination scenarios. A later analysis defined each TCR beta chain by its CDR3 amino acid sequence plus V-gene family, and excluded reads lacking a unique V-gene family. In a later analysis, approximately 640 highly shared, low-generation-probability nucleotide sequences were removed to address suspected cross-contamination and a sequencing artifact. In a later analysis, a clonal expansion index for each public chain was calculated from normalized within-repertoire ranks of inferred template counts. In a later analysis, generation probabilities were computed using a VDJ recombination model fitted to out-of-frame rearrangements, and the results were checked against IGoR. A later analysis scored TCR-TCR, TCR-HLA and TCR-CMV co-occurrence with hypergeometric tests, applying a repertoire-size bias correction to TCR pairs. In a later analysis, false discovery rates were estimated by permuting HLA or CMV assignments 20 times. In a later analysis, co-occurring TCRs were grouped using DBSCAN, and TCRdist sequence similarity was added for clustering within HLA-allele-positive subsets. Co-occurrence clustering excluded repertoires with fewer than 30,000 or more than 120,000 public chains, plus five with anomalous nucleotide sharing. TCRdb's version of the immuneACCESS table is confined to in-frame rearrangements and falls short of the full clone set. An unresolved V gene accounts for under half of the shortfall where checked; the remainder is of unknown origin. V and J calls and clone size are as listed in that table; D and trimming were resolved from the DNA. The sample profile shows about 140,000 clones; 80% of them were found once. About 2.2% of the sample is in the top ten clones.

The data originate from a study of cytomegalovirus exposure and HLA in healthy donors (dated by TCRdb to 2016 to 2017). As for the study more broadly: According to an earlier analysis of several hundred of the donors, about 180 million T cells yielded roughly 110 million unique TCR beta sequences and about 280 Gb of sequence data. Approximately 300 gigabases of sequencing data and 91 million or so unique TCR sequences made up an early release that covered fewer than 650 HLA-typed donors. Of the 300 to 450 genotyped donors, approximately 80% fell in the genetic ancestry cluster associated with self-reported Caucasian donors. The study was designed to test whether signatures of past pathogen exposure could be identified by cataloging public T cell receptors. The T cell repertoires of several hundred subjects were profiled by immunosequencing and related to cytomegalovirus serostatus. A separate validation cohort of over a hundred different subjects was used in addition to the approximately 700-subject first cohort. The study combined high-throughput TCR immunosequencing, statistical association of individual TCRs with disease status, and machine learning to predict cytomegalovirus infection status. A later analysis re-examined previously published TCR beta repertoires from more than 600 donors and added high-resolution HLA genotyping to investigate patterns of TCR occurrence. Rather than drawing on any new phenotypic data, the later analysis identified candidate immune exposures from TCR beta sequences and the way those sequences occurred across donors. To decide whether each TCR beta V gene segment behaved as functional or pseudogenic, an earlier analysis of several hundred of the donors relied on high-throughput TCR beta sequencing. Donor age, sex, ethnicity and CMV serostatus were collected together with the repertoire data. Genome-wide SNP genotypes for about 55% of the roughly 670 donors were used in a later genetic analysis, which treated that subset as a discovery cohort. Every discovery cohort repertoire had been produced on one sequencing platform. Class I and class II HLA loci were covered by the typing at four-digit resolution. The number of donors typed differed by locus, with about 620-630 for A, B, C, DRB1 and DQB1, 522 for DQA1, about 610 for DPA1, and over 400 for DPB1. A few DR-DQ haplotypes were treated as single units for association and clustering because of strong linkage in the cohort. Across some 400 genotyped donors of the cohort, an average of approximately 200,000 unique TCR beta nucleotide sequences per donor were sequenced, and roughly a sixth of those sequences were non-productive.

The paper as a whole reports these results and caveats: Several of the top co-occurrence clusters appeared to be linked to parvovirus B19, influenza, CMV and Epstein-Barr virus, according to a later analysis. Most TCR sequences were observed very rarely across donors, whereas some public TCRs were present in many individuals. In a later genetic analysis, fewer N-insertions in productive TCRs were reported among donors in an Asian-associated ancestry cluster than the approximately 710-donor mean. In both the original and validation cohorts, the classifier was reported to diagnose cytomegalovirus status with high specificity and sensitivity. A few of the identified cytomegalovirus-associated TCR beta chains were confirmed in vitro to be specific for cytomegalovirus antigens. A later analysis found that TCR association rates varied across HLA loci, with DRB1 alleles showing the most associated TCRs and HLA-C alleles the fewest. Presence/absence analyses assumed roughly uniform sequencing depth across donors, an assumption that may not hold. Because counts were too low, about 18 rarely observed V segments, including chromosome 9 orphons, were excluded from the earlier analysis of fewer than 650 of the donors. In a later analysis, HLA-associated TCR beta chains were found to be more clonally expanded and to have lower generation probabilities than equally common non-associated chains. The authors suggested that the approach could potentially be generalized to other disease states and immunological phenotypes. At a false discovery rate of 0.05, a later analysis linked around 17,000 TCR beta sequences to specific HLA alleles. Correlated functional status among segregating V segments might be attributable to linkage disequilibrium, but an unknown experimental factor could not be ruled out. Because some donors lacked HLA typing at each locus, the association tests relied only on the typed subset. A further reported finding was that TCR beta sequences accurately predicted the HLA-A and HLA-B alleles for most subjects in the first cohort. Strong co-occurrence of HLA alleles, especially DR and DQ, made assigning TCR associations to individual alleles difficult. The sequencing pipeline was judged likely to have produced a cluster of highly shared sequence variants as a technical artifact. An earlier analysis of approximately 530 of the donors showed that most TCR beta V segments appeared in productive rearrangements either about 87% or about 30% of the time, which broadly matched IMGT annotations. The cohort was sequenced for TCR beta chains only, and without alpha or paired-chain data the features that could be detected were limited. In a later genetic analysis, a missense DCLRE1C variant was associated with V-gene and J-gene trimming of TCR beta chains, and the association was replicated in an independent cohort. A later analysis found that most CMV-associated TCR beta chains appeared HLA-restricted, with HLA associations seemingly driven largely by CMV exposure. The only immune exposure information available for the cohort was CMV serostatus. In the study, some 160 TCR beta chains were listed as associated with cytomegalovirus.

The sequence was collected from a man aged 30-40 years in good health and CMV-seronegative. Sequences were obtained from PBMCs.

CDR3 region: CASSLNRGSDTQYF. The DNA sequence follows: TGCGCCAGCAGCTTGAATCGGGGGAGTGATACGCAGTATTTT. The receptor chain draws on TRBV5-1 and TRBJ2-3, with TRBD2 as a weak D call on 6 bases. The germline V gene supplies CDR1 SGHRS and CDR2 YFSETQ. The CDR3 starts with the cysteine, ends with the phenylalanine, and has 14 residues. Only the CDR3 region is kept as DNA, spanning 42 bases read in frame from base 1. The V and J ends are trimmed by 1 base and 6 bases, leaving 12 bases between them. Outside the CDR3, residues come from the reference TRBV5-1 and TRBJ2-3 proteins, so the full variable domain is: KAGVTQTPRYLIKTRGQQVTLSCSPISGHRSVSWYQQTPGQGLQFLFEYFSETQRNKGNFPGRFSGRQFSNSRSEMNVSTLELGDSALYLCASSLNRGSDTQYFGPGTRLTVL.